The 29 T cell receptor beta chains presented below share a single source sample, sequenced in a study of blood T cell repertoires in COVID-19. TCRdb keeps only in-frame clones here, not all; method: immunoSEQ multiplex PCR. The data hold roughly 300,000 clones, with 87% observed a single time. What was sequenced was peripheral blood. Receptors originate from a woman in her forties or fifties who had recovered from COVID-19.

As to this clone: Other DNA sequences in the same sample also yield this CDR3. The rearrangement joins TRBV6-2 or TRBV6-3 to TRBJ2-7, with TRBD2 matching over 9 bases. V lost 3 bases and J lost 7; bases outside the gene matches: 7. The CDR3 runs 14 residues. In germline, CDR1 is MNHEY, CDR2 SVGEGT. CDR3 in amino acids: CASSYAGGPREQYF. The CDR3 bases are TGTGCCAGCAGTTATGCGGGAGGGCCGCGGGAGCAGTACTTC.

This chain links TRBV7-9 with TRBJ1-1; 7 bases map to TRBD1. Trimming took 5 bases from V and 6 from J; bases not matched to a gene: 12. Germline lookup yields CDR1 SEHNR and CDR2 FQNEAQ (reference sequence). The CDR3 length is 15 residues. CDR3 bases: TGTGCCAGCAGCGGAACGACAAGCACAGGGGCTGAAGCTTTCTTT. Its translation is CASSGTTSTGAEAFF.

The sample holds one count of this clone. This chain uses TRBV4-3 with TRBJ2-1, with TRBD2 matching over 11 bases. The CDR3 covers 13 residues. With V trimmed by 7 bases and J by 5 bases, 1 base remained unmatched. From germline, CDR1 is LGHNA and CDR2 YSLEER. CDR3 bases: TGCGCCAGCAAACTAGCGGGGGACAATGAGCAGTTCTTC. As protein: CASKLAGDNEQFF.

This chain uses TRBV1 with TRBJ2-1; the D call in the table, TRBD2, was not verified against the DNA. TRBV1 is termed a pseudogene. This CDR3 region has 15 residues. CDR3 region: CTSSQSPTSGRKQFF. The CDR3 bases are TGCACCAGCAGCCAATCACCGACTAGCGGGAGGAAGCAGTTCTTC.

The rearrangement uses TRBV3-1 (or the pseudogene TRBV3-2) and TRBJ1-2, with 7 bases identical to TRBD1. The CDR3 sequence is 14 residues long. Germline V CDR1 and CDR2: LGHDT, YNNKEL (reference sequence). The V segment lost 4 bases and the J segment 3 bases; nucleotides outside the gene matches: 5. The CDR3 DNA is TGTGCCAGCAGCCCTCGACAGGGCCACTATGGCTACACCTTC. Translating gives CASSPRQGHYGYTF.

The count of this clone is one. This chain connects TRBV29-1 to TRBJ2-3; maybe TRBD1 (6 bases). Trimming took 3 bases from V and 6 from J, leaving 13 bases between them. CDR1 is SQVTM and CDR2 is ANQGSEA in the germline V gene. This CDR3 spans 13 amino acids. CDR3 loop: CSVDTGFADTQYF. CDR3 sequence (DNA): TGCAGCGTTGACACAGGGTTCGCGGATACGCAGTATTTT.

The rearrangement joins TRBV5-8 to TRBJ2-7; D remains ambiguous. V dropped 2 bases and J dropped 0 bases, with 12 bases sitting between them. Germline CDR1 SGHTS, CDR2 YDEGEE. The length of the CDR3 is 15 residues. CDR3 loop: CASSLTRQSSYEQYF. The DNA for the CDR3 is TGTGCCAGCAGCTTAACGCGGCAGAGCTCCTACGAGCAGTACTTC.

The chain combines TRBV14 with TRBJ1-3; the match to TRBD1 covers 9 bases. CDR1 is SGHDN, CDR2 FVKESK, per germline. Trimming removed 4 bases from V and 7 bases from J; junction bases left unmatched: 5. The CDR3 contains 14 residues. CDR3 loop: CASSPGQGRNTIYF. The CDR3 DNA reads TGTGCCAGCAGCCCGGGACAGGGTCGGAACACCATATATTTT. The complete variable domain, with remaining parts taken from reference TRBV14 and TRBJ1-3, reads EAGVTQFPSHSVIEKGQTVTLRCDPISGHDNLYWYRRVMGKEIKFLLHFVKESKQDESGMPNNRFLAERTGGTYSTLKVQPAELEDSGVYFCASSPGQGRNTIYFGEGSWLTVV.

The V gene is TRBV27, the J gene TRBJ2-3, with 11 nucleotides matching TRBD2. CDR1 is MNHEY and CDR2 is SMNVEV in the germline V gene (reference sequence). V lost 3 bases and J lost 4; bases outside the gene matches: 9. The CDR3 loop spans 17 amino acids. CDR3 DNA sequence: TGTGCCAGCAGTTTCTTACCAACTAGCGGGGGTTCAGATACGCAGTATTTT. This codes for CASSFLPTSGGSDTQYF.

The chain is built from TRBV20-1 and TRBJ2-7; no firm D call. Germline V gene lookup returns CDR1 DFQATT and CDR2 SNEGSKA (reference sequence). The CDR3 has 12 amino acids. V lost 3 bases and J 6 bases, leaving 12 bases between the germline ends. The CDR3 is CSASPLRSEQYF. DNA of the CDR3: TGCAGTGCTAGTCCGCTGCGGAGCGAGCAGTACTTC.

V gene TRBV29-1 combines with J gene TRBJ1-2; maybe TRBD1 (6 bases). V was cut by 4 bases and J by 0 bases, with 9 bases left in between. CDR1 is SQVTM and CDR2 is ANQGSEA in the germline V gene. The CDR3 length is 13 residues. CDR3 residues: CSVGRDTNYGYTF. Here the CDR3 DNA reads TGCAGCGTTGGCAGGGACACTAACTATGGCTACACCTTC. Using reference TRBV29-1 and TRBJ1-2 for the parts outside the CDR3, the full variable domain is SAVISQKPSRDICQRGTSLTIQCQVDSQVTMMFWYRQQPGQSLTLIATANQGSEATYESGFVIDKFPISRPNLTFSTLTVSNMSPEDSSIYLCSVGRDTNYGYTFGSGTRLTVV.

The rearrangement links TRBV9 to TRBJ1-4, with a possible D match to TRBD1 (6 bases). V shed 4 bases and J shed 6 bases, with 16 bases lying between them. From germline, CDR1 is SGDLS and CDR2 YYNGEE. The CDR3 extends over 15 amino acids. The CDR3 sequence is CASSSTGLPYEKLFF. For the CDR3, the DNA is TGTGCCAGCAGCTCCACAGGGCTACCTTATGAAAAACTGTTTTTT.

The CDR3 reads CASSLVADTTDTQYF. Written as DNA, the CDR3 is TGTGCCAGCTCACTCGTAGCGGATACTACAGATACGCAGTATTTT. This chain links TRBV18 with TRBJ2-3; possible D gene TRBD2, 6 bases. The V end lost 4 bases, the J end lost 3 bases, and 14 bases lay between the germline ends. CDR3 size: 15 residues. The germline gives CDR1 KGHSH, CDR2 LQKENI. Full variable domain (missing parts from reference TRBV18 and TRBJ2-3): NAGVMQNPRHLVRRRGQEARLRCSPMKGHSHVYWYRQLPEEGLKFMVYLQKENIIDESGMPKERFSAEFPKEGPSILRIQQVVRGDSAAYFCASSLVADTTDTQYFGPGTRLTVL.

The V and J genes are TRBV5-1 and TRBJ2-3; tentatively, D is TRBD2 (5 bases). Germline V CDR1 and CDR2: SGHRS, YFSETQ. The CDR3 is 14 amino acids. Trimming took 2 bases from V and 3 from J, leaving 10 bases between them. The CDR3 loop is CASSFLDSTDTQYF. CDR3 sequence (DNA): TGCGCCAGCAGCTTCTTGGACTCTACAGATACGCAGTATTTT.

This chain connects TRBV5-1 to TRBJ2-7; 9 bases line up with TRBD1. The CDR3 contains 14 residues. Losses at the gene ends were 0 bases for V and 7 bases for J; bases not matched to a gene: 5. Germline CDR1 is SGHRS and CDR2 is YFSETQ. Here the CDR3 reads CASSLDVTGGEQYF. The CDR3 nucleotides read TGCGCCAGCAGCTTGGACGTGACAGGGGGAGAGCAGTACTTC.

The chain couples TRBV4-3 to TRBJ2-1; the D is unclear. Germline CDR1 LGHNA, CDR2 YSLEER. V was shortened by 0 bases and J by 10 bases, with 13 bases between the two germline ends. CDR3 length: 14 amino acids. CDR3 residues: CASSQDSGWREQFF. CDR3 sequence (DNA): TGCGCCAGCAGCCAAGATTCGGGTTGGCGGGAGCAGTTCTTC.

V and J are TRBV3-1 (or the pseudogene TRBV3-2) and TRBJ1-5, with D hard to call. CDR3 size: 14 residues. Germline CDR1 reads LGHDT; CDR2 reads YNNKEL (reference sequence). Trimming stripped 4 bases from V and 3 bases from J, with 10 bases between. The CDR3 sequence: CASSRSPSNQPQHF. The DNA of the CDR3 is TGTGCCAGCAGCCGTTCTCCTTCCAATCAGCCCCAGCATTTT.

The V and J genes are TRBV7-8 and TRBJ2-3, with 9 bases matching TRBD2. CDR3 length: 19 residues. CDR1 is SGHVS, CDR2 FQNEAQ, per germline. Trimming at V came to 2 bases and at J to 2 bases, leaving 14 bases not matched to a gene. The CDR3 DNA reads as TGTGCCAGCAGCTTAAGCCGCGTTTGGGGCGGGAGGGCCACAGATACGCAGTATTTT. Amino acids: CASSLSRVWGGRATDTQYF.

The rearrangement uses TRBV27 and TRBJ1-4; D call uncertain. V lost 2 bases, J lost 11 bases, and 9 bases lay in between. The germline CDR1 and CDR2 sequences are MNHEY and SMNVEV (reference sequence). The CDR3 length is 12 residues. The DNA of the CDR3 is TGTGCCAGCAGTTTAAGCGGCCGGAAACTGTTTTTT. It specifies CASSLSGRKLFF.

This sequence joins TRBV30 and TRBJ1-2; 7 nucleotides agree with TRBD1. The CDR3 covers 13 residues. The germline V gene encodes CDR1 GTSNPN and CDR2 SVGIG (reference sequence). V lost 5 bases and J lost 7; bases outside the gene matches: 10. In DNA, the CDR3 is TGTGCCTGGCGGGTTGTAGGGGGCGGTGGCTACACCTTC. Translated: CAWRVVGGGGYTF.

The J gene is TRBJ1-3, the V gene TRBV6-1; D might be TRBD1 (6 bases). V lost 2 bases to trimming and J lost 0 bases, with 14 bases between them. Germline V gene data show CDR1 as MNHNS and CDR2 as SASEGT. The CDR3 loop spans 17 amino acids. CDR3 nucleotides: TGTGCCAGCAGTGAATTTACAGGGCGACTCTCTGGAAACACCATATATTTT. Translated: CASSEFTGRLSGNTIYF.

The J gene is TRBJ1-2, the V gene TRBV7-2; TRBD1 is a possible D gene (5 bases). Germline CDR1 is SGHTA and CDR2 is FQGNSA. The germline V and J ends were trimmed by 5 bases and 8 bases, with 21 bases remaining between them. The CDR3 runs 15 residues. The CDR3, as DNA: TGTGCCAGCAGCGAAGCTGGGCCACCTAGGGGAGGCTACACCTTC. This encodes CASSEAGPPRGGYTF. Based on the CDR3 plus reference TRBV7-2 and TRBJ1-2, the full variable domain is GAGVSQSPSNKVTEKGKDVELRCDPISGHTALYWYRQSLGQGLEFLIYFQGNSAPDKSGLPSDRFSAERTGGSVSTLTIQRTQQEDSAVYLCASSEAGPPRGGYTFGSGTRLTVV.

This clone was seen a handful of times. The limits of the CDR3 on the DNA are not certain, so only TCRdb's listed CDR3 is given. The chain employs TRBV6-5 and TRBJ1-3; the D call TRBD1 from the table was never checked on the DNA. Including both end residues, the CDR3 is 15 amino acids long. The germline V gene has CDR1 MNHEY and CDR2 SVGAGI. Here the CDR3 reads CASTSGQGTGNTIYF.

V and J are TRBV7-2 and TRBJ1-3; D possibly corresponds to TRBD1 (6 bases). This CDR3 has 18 residues. V was shortened by 4 bases and J by 2 bases, with 21 bases between the two germline ends. Germline V CDR1 and CDR2: SGHTA, FQGNSA. The CDR3 coding sequence is TGTGCCAGCAGCTACCACGCTGTGCAGGGGTTGCCTGGAAACACCATATATTTT. Protein sequence: CASSYHAVQGLPGNTIYF.

The chain links TRBV6-2 or TRBV6-3 to TRBJ2-1; 10 bases are shared with TRBD2. The CDR3 is made up of 16 amino acids. V lost 5 bases, J lost 3 bases, and 7 bases stayed unmatched. Germline V gene lookup returns CDR1 MNHEY and CDR2 SVGEGT. The chain's CDR3 is CASSLRSGGDYNEQFF. The CDR3 DNA is TGTGCCAGCAGTCTCAGGAGCGGGGGGGACTACAATGAGCAGTTCTTC.

V is TRBV23-1 and J is TRBJ2-3; a weak D match, TRBD1 (7 bases). TRBV23-1 is flagged as an ORF with uncertain function. With 1 base removed from V and 5 bases from J, the gap between germline ends came to 22 bases. CDR3 length equals 18 residues. Here the CDR3 DNA reads TGCGCCAGCAGTCAATTTGGGGAGCGGAGGGGGCCCATAGATACGCAGTATTTT. Its protein product is CASSQFGERRGPIDTQYF.

V and J are TRBV6-5 and TRBJ2-1, with TRBD2 matching over 8 bases. V was clipped by 5 bases and J by 6 bases; unmatched bases: 9. The CDR3 runs to 15 residues. Germline V gene lookup returns CDR1 MNHEY and CDR2 SVGAGI. For the CDR3, the DNA is TGTGCCAGCAGTCCCATTAGCGGGGACTCCAATGAGCAGTTCTTC. Protein product: CASSPISGDSNEQFF.

The genes are TRBV19 and TRBJ2-5, with 7 bases that match TRBD1. This CDR3 comprises 15 residues. Germline trimming cut 7 bases from V and 0 bases from J; bases unmatched to any gene: 8. Per the germline V gene, CDR1 is LNHDA and CDR2 is SQIVND (reference sequence). This CDR3 reads CASMGQGVYQETQYF. The CDR3 nucleotides read TGTGCCAGTATGGGGCAGGGGGTGTACCAAGAGACCCAGTACTTC.

The chain carries TRBV3-1 (or the pseudogene TRBV3-2) and TRBJ2-7; D gene ambiguous. The CDR3 is made up of 16 amino acids. Trimming shortened V by 6 bases and J by 7 bases, and 25 bases separated the two germline ends. Germline CDR1 LGHDT, CDR2 YNNKEL (reference sequence). The CDR3 DNA is TGTGCCAGCAGTGCTCCCTCCGGTCTAGGTAGTGTTGAGCAGTACTTC. Its protein is CASSAPSGLGSVEQYF.